The present T cell receptor beta chain was sequenced within a study of regulatory T cells in long-lasting Graves disease. This clonotype has ten or more counts. CDR1 is DFQATT, CDR2 SNEGSKA, per germline (reference sequence). The CDR3 has 14 amino acids. V was pared by 6 bases and J by 4 bases, with 5 bases of the junction left unmatched. Time point indicated: newly diagnosed GD, antithyroid drugs for less than 3 months. RNA isolated from PBMCs was used to make the TCR library. Building the TCR beta libraries relied on iRepertoire HTBI primers, and CDR3 regions underwent Arm-PCR. TCRdb analysed the multiplex PCR reads with MiXCR anew, one entry per CDR3 protein. The sample lists 600,000 to 650,000 distinct CDR3 sequences; about 16% were seen once. These same records also appear under a second study, on T cells in Graves' hyperthyroidism and ophthalmopathy.

The receptor comes from a woman aged 25 to 39 with Graves disease. The chain carries TRBV20-1 and TRBJ2-2; 10 bases align to TRBD1. The sample in question was peripheral blood mononuclear cells (PBMCs), obtained at new diagnosis, from a patient treated with antithyroid drugs. The CDR3 loop is CSAPGQGSTGELFF. Here the CDR3 DNA reads TGCAGTGCGCCGGGACAGGGGAGCACCGGGGAGCTGTTTTTT.